The next 7 T cell receptor beta chains were all read from a single sample in a study of PD-1 blockade in classical Hodgkin lymphoma. Specified time point: cycle 4 day 1 (C4D1), after 6 weeks of nivolumab. Each and every patient relapsed after autologous stem cell transplantation, and patients got differing brentuximab vedotin exposure. The CD4+ T cells used were purified from thawed PBMCs through magnetic negative selection. Assay: immunoSEQ multiplex PCR; the TCRdb copy retains only in-frame clones and omits some. This table has around 30,000 clones, more than 85% appearing once. The specimen comprised CD4+ T cells from blood, sampled before the fourth cycle of nivolumab. These receptor sequences come from a human donor with classical Hodgkin lymphoma.

The chain carries TRBV28 and TRBJ2-1; possible D gene TRBD2, 6 bases. The V end lost 6 bases, the J end lost 8 bases, and 17 bases lay between the germline ends. This CDR3 region has 14 residues. Germline V gene sequence: CDR1 MDHEN, CDR2 SYDVKM. In DNA form, the CDR3 reads TGTGCCAGCAGCCGACCCGGGGGTCCCTATGAGCAGTTCTTC. It is translated as CASSRPGGPYEQFF.

The chain carries TRBV5-1 and TRBJ2-1, with D perhaps assigned TRBD1 or TRBD2 (5 bases each). The CDR3 extends over 12 amino acids. With 6 bases removed from V and 10 bases from J, the gap between germline ends came to 14 bases. Germline CDR1 and CDR2: SGHRS and YFSETQ. CDR3 in amino acids: CASTRDRNEQFF. In DNA, the CDR3 is TGCGCCAGCACCCGGGACCGTAACGAGCAGTTCTTC.

The chain uses TRBV7-3 and TRBJ2-1, with TRBD2 identical over 7 bases. Germline CDR1 is SGHTA and CDR2 is FQGTGA. The CDR3 is 16 amino acids. Germline trimming cut 3 bases from V and 8 bases from J; bases unmatched to any gene: 13. CDR3 DNA sequence: TGTGCCAGCAGCTTTCAGGGAGGGAGTACAAGAGATGAGCAGTTCTTC. Its protein product is CASSFQGGSTRDEQFF.

The V and J genes are TRBV7-9 and TRBJ2-5; 9 bases match TRBD1. The junction had 4 bases not matched to a gene; V was cut back by 0 bases and J by 5 bases. Looked up from germline, CDR1 is SEHNR and CDR2 is FQNEAQ (reference sequence). The CDR3 spans 15 residues. The CDR3 nucleotides are TGTGCCAGCAGCTTAGCGTTGGGACAGGGCGAGACCCAGTACTTC. It specifies CASSLALGQGETQYF.

The chain uses TRBV7-2 and TRBJ1-2, with D possibly TRBD1 on 5 matching bases. The V end was cut by 5 bases, the J end by 3 bases, with 13 bases between. Germline loops: CDR1 SGHTA, CDR2 FQGNSA. The CDR3 totals 14 residues. DNA of the CDR3: TGTGCCAGCAGCACTGGGACCTGGGACTATGGCTACACCTTC. Its translation is CASSTGTWDYGYTF. Combining the CDR3 with reference TRBV7-2 and TRBJ1-2 gives the whole variable domain GAGVSQSPSNKVTEKGKDVELRCDPISGHTALYWYRQSLGQGLEFLIYFQGNSAPDKSGLPSDRFSAERTGGSVSTLTIQRTQQEDSAVYLCASSTGTWDYGYTFGSGTRLTVV.

The chain uses TRBV5-1 and TRBJ2-1; D is uncertain. CDR1 SGHRS and CDR2 YFSETQ come from the germline V gene. Trimming left V 0 bases short and J 8 bases short, with 9 bases between. The CDR3 extends over 13 amino acids. Here the CDR3 reads CASSLDLGYEQFF. In nucleotides, the CDR3 is TGCGCCAGCAGCTTGGATCTGGGCTATGAGCAGTTCTTC.

This chain uses TRBV10-3 with TRBJ2-2; D possibly corresponds to TRBD2 (5 bases). The CDR3 consists of 14 residues. V was clipped by 3 bases and J by 3 bases, with 8 bases between them. Germline lookup yields CDR1 ENHRY and CDR2 SYGVKD. The CDR3 region is CAISDLADTGELFF. As DNA, the CDR3 is TGTGCCATCAGTGACCTAGCCGACACCGGGGAGCTGTTTTTT.